Sequencing of this TCR beta chain was carried out in a study of T cell responses to AZD1222 COVID-19 vaccine. Study conclusions and caveats: At study baseline, merely six AZD1222 recipients were seropositive. Repertoire sampling occurred only after the peak T cell response. Donors skewed white British and female; clonal diversity was possibly underestimated.

Only in-frame clones appear in the TCRdb table, and some are missing; sequencing was by immunoSEQ multiplex PCR. The table lists under 150,000 clones, approximately 90% of them singletons. This CDR3 has 14 amino acids. V was cut by 3 bases and J by 5 bases, with 12 bases left in between. CDR1 is SGDLS and CDR2 is YYNGEE in the germline V gene. A remark on this clone: Its antigen is currently unknown.

The genes are TRBV9 and TRBJ2-1, with D tentatively TRBD1 or TRBD2 (5 bases each). The starting material was peripheral blood, obtained on day 0 of MenACWY control vaccination. This sequence was found in an adult in good health. CDR3 nucleotide sequence: TGTGCCAGCAGCGCCAGAGGGGCTGACAATGAGCAGTTCTTC. Amino acids: CASSARGADNEQFF.